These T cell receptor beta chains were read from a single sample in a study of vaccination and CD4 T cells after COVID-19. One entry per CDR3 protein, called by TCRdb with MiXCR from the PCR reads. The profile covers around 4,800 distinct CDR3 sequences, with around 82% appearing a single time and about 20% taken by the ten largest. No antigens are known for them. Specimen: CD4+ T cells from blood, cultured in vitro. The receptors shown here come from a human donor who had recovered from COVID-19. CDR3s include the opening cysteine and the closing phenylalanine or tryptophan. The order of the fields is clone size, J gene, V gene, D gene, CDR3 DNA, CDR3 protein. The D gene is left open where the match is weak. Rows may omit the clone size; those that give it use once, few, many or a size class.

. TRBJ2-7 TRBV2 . TGTGCCAGCATTCGAGGACGGGGCTACGAGCAGTACTTC CASIRGRGYEQYF
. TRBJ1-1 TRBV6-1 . TGTGCCAGCTCCCCATGGACCGGGGGCGAGGGTGAAGCTTTCTTT CASSPWTGGEGEAFF
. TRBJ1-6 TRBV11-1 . TGTGCCAGCAGCTTTGGCCAGCGGCCCCTCCACTTT CASSFGQRPLHF
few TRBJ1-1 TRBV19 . TGTGCCAGTAAAGGGACTGAAGCTTTCTTT CASKGTEAFF
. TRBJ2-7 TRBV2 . TGTGCCAGCGGGGGGTCCTACGAGCAGTACTTC CASGGSYEQYF
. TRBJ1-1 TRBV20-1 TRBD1 TGCAGTGCTTACGGGACAGCGAACACTGAAGCTTTCTTT CSAYGTANTEAFF
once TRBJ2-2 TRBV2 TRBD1 TGTGCCAGCAGGGGGACAGGGGATATCGGGGAGCTGTTTTTT CASRGTGDIGELFF
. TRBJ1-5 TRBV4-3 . TGCGCCAGCAGCCAACAGGCGACAGGCAATCAGCCCCAGCATTTT CASSQQATGNQPQHF
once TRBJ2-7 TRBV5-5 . TGTGCCAGCAGCTTTCCAATAGACTACAGGCTTCTCGACCCCTACGAGCAGTACTTC CASSFPIDYRLLDPYEQYF
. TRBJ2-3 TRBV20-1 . TGCAGTGCTAGGAACGAGGGGGGGCAGGCAGATACGCAGTATTTT CSARNEGGQADTQYF
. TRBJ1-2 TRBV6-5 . TGTGCCAGCAGTCACTCACCGGGAAACTATGGCTACACCTTC CASSHSPGNYGYTF
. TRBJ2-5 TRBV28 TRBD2 TGTGCCAGCAACCCAGCGGGGGGGCGCGAGACCCAGTACTTC CASNPAGGRETQYF
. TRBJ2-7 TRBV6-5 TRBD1 TGTGCCAGCAGTTTTACAGGGGTATCTTACGAGCAGTACTTC CASSFTGVSYEQYF
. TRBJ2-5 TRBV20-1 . TGCAGTGCTCAACTTTTCTCCGGGAGACAAGAGACCCAGTACTTC CSAQLFSGRQETQYF
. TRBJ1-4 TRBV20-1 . TGCAGTGCTAGAGCCGGGACGGTTGAGGAAAAACTGTTTTTT CSARAGTVEEKLFF
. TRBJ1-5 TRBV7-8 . TGTGCCAGCAGCCCGAAGAGGGCGCAAAGCAATCAGCCCCAGCATTTT CASSPKRAQSNQPQHF
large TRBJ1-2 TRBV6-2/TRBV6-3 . TGTGCCAGCAGTGGTCGGGGGTCGGGTGGCTACACCTTC CASSGRGSGGYTF
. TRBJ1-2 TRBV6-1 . TGTGCCAGCAAGAATGGGGGGAGCTATGGCTACACCTTC CASKNGGSYGYTF
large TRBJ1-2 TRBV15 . TGTGCCACCAGCAGAGTCAGTGCTGGCTACACCTTC CATSRVSAGYTF
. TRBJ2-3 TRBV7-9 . TGTGCCAGCAGCTCGGGACGGGGGGATACGCAGTATTTT CASSSGRGDTQYF
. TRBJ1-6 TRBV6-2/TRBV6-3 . TGTGCCAGCCTCCCCATGGGCCGCCCACGGGGGAGCAATTCACCCCTCCACTTT CASLPMGRPRGSNSPLHF
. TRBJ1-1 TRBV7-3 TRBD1 TGTGCCAGCAGTCCAGGGACAGCTAAAGGGGGCACTGAAGCTTTCTTT CASSPGTAKGGTEAFF
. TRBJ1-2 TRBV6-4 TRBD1 TGTGCCATCCCGGGACAGGGTCTGTATGGCTACACCTTC CAIPGQGLYGYTF
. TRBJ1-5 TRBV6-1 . TGTGCCAGCGGAGGCAGACACAATCAGCCCCAGCATTTT CASGGRHNQPQHF
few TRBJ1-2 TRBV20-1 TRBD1 TGCAGTGCTAGGTCACGCACAGGGGACCTTAACTATGGCTACACCTTC CSARSRTGDLNYGYTF
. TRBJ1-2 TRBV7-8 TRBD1 TGTGCCAGCAGCCCTACAGGGGGAAGGGGCTACACCTTC CASSPTGGRGYTF
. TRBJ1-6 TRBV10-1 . TGCGCCAGTCAAACATGGACGATCAATTCACCCCTCCACTTT CASQTWTINSPLHF
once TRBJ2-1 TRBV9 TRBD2 TGTGCCAGCAGCCAGCCTGCTCTAGCGGGGGGGCGCAATGAGCAGTTCTTC CASSQPALAGGRNEQFF
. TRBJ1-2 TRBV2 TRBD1 TGTGCCAGCATTGCGGGGGCAGGGGGCCCTGGTGGCTATGGCTACACCTTC CASIAGAGGPGGYGYTF
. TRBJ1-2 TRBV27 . TGTGCCAGCAGTTTTCGCCAGGGGAGTGTAGATGGCTACACCTTC CASSFRQGSVDGYTF
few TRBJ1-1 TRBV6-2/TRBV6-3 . TGTGCCAGCAGTTGGTCCCAAGAAGCTTTCTTT CASSWSQEAFF
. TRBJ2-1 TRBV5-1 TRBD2 TGCGCCAGCAGCCCCAGGGGAGCGGGGGCCTCTTACAATGAGCAGTTCTTC CASSPRGAGASYNEQFF
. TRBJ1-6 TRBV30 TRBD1 TGTGCCTGGAGTGCCGGTACAGGGGGCGCCTATAATTCACCCCTCCACTTT CAWSAGTGGAYNSPLHF
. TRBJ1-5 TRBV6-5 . TGTGCCAGCAGTTACGGAGTGTATAGCAATCAGCCCCAGCATTTT CASSYGVYSNQPQHF
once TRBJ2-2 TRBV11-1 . TGTGCCAGCAGCTGGAGACAGACATACGGGGAGCTGTTTTTT CASSWRQTYGELFF
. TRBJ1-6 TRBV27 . TGTGCCAGCGCAGGTCTATCCTATAATTCACCCCTCCACTTT CASAGLSYNSPLHF